The 23 T cell receptor beta chains in this list originate from one sample, sequenced in a study of blood T cell repertoires in COVID-19 (dated by TCRdb to about 2020). The library was generated by the immunoSEQ multiplex PCR assay. TCRdb holds this immuneACCESS table with in-frame rearrangements only. Some clones are missing; in checked studies, unresolved V genes explain under half, and the rest has no known cause. The sample profile shows a few hundred thousand clones; 89% of them were found once. Of the sample, 9.5% to 15% is held by the ten largest clones. The source material was peripheral blood. All receptors come from a woman aged 55-70 years with acute or convalescent COVID-19.

The chain is built from TRBV12-3 or TRBV12-4 and TRBJ1-1; TRBD1 might be the D (5 bases). This CDR3 spans 13 amino acids. V was trimmed by 3 bases and J by 4 bases, leaving 9 bases between them. CDR3 nucleotides: TGTGCCAGCAGTTTCGACAGATTCACTGAAGCTTTCTTT. It translates to CASSFDRFTEAFF.

This clone is a singleton in its sample. V gene TRBV9 combines with J gene TRBJ2-2; 9 bases are a match to TRBD1. With 4 bases clipped from V and 5 bases from J, the junction kept 6 bases outside the gene matches. Looked up from germline, CDR1 is SGDLS and CDR2 is YYNGEE. The CDR3 loop spans 15 amino acids. CDR3 residues: CASSFTGTGTGELFF. The CDR3 bases are TGTGCCAGCAGCTTTACCGGGACAGGGACCGGGGAGCTGTTTTTT.

This rearrangement joins TRBV27 to TRBJ2-3, with a possible D match to TRBD2 (5 bases). This CDR3 comprises 13 residues. V shed 7 bases and J shed 5 bases, with 13 bases lying between them. The germline V gene has CDR1 MNHEY and CDR2 SMNVEV (reference sequence). CDR3 bases: TGTGCCAGCAAGGGAGTTCAACTAGATACGCAGTATTTT. It encodes CASKGVQLDTQYF.

V is TRBV19 and J is TRBJ2-3, with D possibly TRBD2 on 5 matching bases. Trimming cost V 3 bases and J 0 bases, with 7 bases left between them. There are 14 residues in the CDR3. Germline CDR1 reads LNHDA; CDR2 reads SQIVND (reference sequence). This CDR3 reads CASSIGVSTDTQYF. The CDR3 coding sequence is TGTGCCAGTAGTATCGGGGTTAGCACAGATACGCAGTATTTT.

The chain carries TRBV4-1 and TRBJ2-5; 15 bases are a match to TRBD2. V gave up 0 bases and J gave up 5 bases; unmatched junction bases: 7. The V gene's germline CDR1 is MGHRA and CDR2 YSYEKL. The CDR3 spans 18 residues. The DNA for the CDR3 is TGCGCCAGCAGCCAAGATGAGGGACTAGCGGGGGGTGGGGAGACCCAGTACTTC. As protein: CASSQDEGLAGGGETQYF.

J is TRBJ2-5 and V is TRBV5-1; TRBD2 matches at 7 bases. CDR3 length: 14 amino acids. Germline V gene sequence: CDR1 SGHRS, CDR2 YFSETQ. Trimming took 2 bases from V and 1 from J; bases not matched to a gene: 2. The CDR3 DNA reads TGCGCCAGCAGCTTAGCGGGACCCCAAGAGACCCAGTACTTC. Protein product: CASSLAGPQETQYF.

This clone was seen more than once but under ten times. V is TRBV2 and J is TRBJ1-2; D may be TRBD1 (6 bases). Trimming shortened V by 6 bases and J by 8 bases, and 19 bases separated the two germline ends. This CDR3 has 14 amino acids. Germline V gene lookup returns CDR1 SNHLY and CDR2 FYNNEI. The CDR3 protein is CASRSGQGLGGYTF. The CDR3 bases are TGTGCCAGCAGGTCAGGGCAGGGGCTCGGGGGCTACACCTTC.

V and J are TRBV6-5 and TRBJ2-1; D is possibly TRBD1 (6 bases). Germline V gene lookup returns CDR1 MNHEY and CDR2 SVGAGI. The CDR3 spans 16 residues. V lost 3 bases and J 4 bases, leaving 16 bases between the germline ends. CDR3 bases: TGTGCCAGCAGTTATTTTGGAACAGGGTCTTACAATGAGCAGTTCTTC. This gives the protein CASSYFGTGSYNEQFF.

V gene TRBV27 combines with J gene TRBJ1-6; TRBD1 is a possible D gene (5 bases). V lost 3 bases and J lost 8, with 14 bases in between. There are 15 residues in the CDR3. Germline V gene sequence: CDR1 MNHEY, CDR2 SMNVEV (reference sequence). CDR3 sequence (DNA): TGTGCCAGCAGTTTTTTGGGGCAGTCGGATTCACCCCTCCACTTT. Translated: CASSFLGQSDSPLHF.

This sequence joins TRBV19 and TRBJ2-3; D possibly corresponds to TRBD2 (6 bases). Trimming cost V 3 bases and J 4 bases, with 14 bases left between them. There are 15 residues in the CDR3. Germline CDR1 reads LNHDA; CDR2 reads SQIVND (reference sequence). CDR3 region: CASSIGGRGPDTQYF. In DNA form, the CDR3 reads TGTGCCAGTAGTATTGGAGGGAGAGGTCCAGATACGCAGTATTTT.

The rearrangement joins TRBV6-2 or TRBV6-3 to TRBJ2-3, with a possible D match to TRBD2 (6 bases). This CDR3 is 17 amino acids long. V lost 4 bases to trimming and J lost 2 bases, with 19 bases between them. The germline V gene encodes CDR1 MNHEY and CDR2 SVGEGT. Written as DNA, the CDR3 is TGTGCCAGCAGTTCTGCCTGGGGTGGGGGACTCACAGATACGCAGTATTTT. This encodes CASSSAWGGGLTDTQYF.

The chain joins TRBV7-2 to TRBJ2-2; the match to TRBD2 covers 12 bases. V shed 5 bases, J shed 4 bases, and the junction held 5 bases outside the gene matches. Germline V gene sequence: CDR1 SGHTA, CDR2 FQGNSA. The CDR3 runs 16 residues. CDR3 bases: TGTGCCAGCAGCCCCGGACTAGCGGGGACCACCGGGGAGCTGTTTTTT. Its translation is CASSPGLAGTTGELFF.

This sequence joins TRBV2 and TRBJ2-1; 13 nucleotides align to TRBD2. CDR1 is SNHLY, CDR2 FYNNEI, per germline. The CDR3 consists of 16 residues. Trimming took 7 bases from V and 8 from J; bases not matched to a gene: 11. In DNA, the CDR3 is TGTGCCAGCACCGCCAGAAGGACTAGCGGGAGCTATGAGCAGTTCTTC. Its protein product is CASTARRTSGSYEQFF.

The chain links TRBV7-9 to TRBJ1-5; perhaps TRBD1 as D (6 bases). This CDR3 has 13 residues. V was clipped by 2 bases and J by 7 bases, with 9 bases between them. Germline V gene data show CDR1 as SEHNR and CDR2 as FQNEAQ (reference sequence). Here the CDR3 reads CASSLLTGQPQHF. CDR3 coding DNA: TGTGCCAGCAGCTTATTGACAGGACAGCCCCAGCATTTT.

The chain combines TRBV6-5 with TRBJ2-5, with 8 positions matching TRBD1. Per germline, CDR1 MNHEY and CDR2 SVGAGI. The trim removed 6 bases at V and 7 bases at J, leaving 13 bases unmatched. The CDR3 has 15 residues. CDR3 sequence: CASSTFRTGRGTQYF. The DNA for the CDR3 is TGTGCCAGCAGCACCTTCAGGACAGGGCGCGGGACCCAGTACTTC.

This CDR3 is CASSTPAGGITDTQYF. CDR3 DNA sequence: TGTGCCAGTAGTACCCCTGCGGGGGGCATAACAGATACGCAGTATTTT. J is TRBJ2-3 and V is TRBV19; 8 positions agree with TRBD2. V lost 4 bases to trimming and J lost 3 bases; unmatched junction nucleotides: 9. The CDR3 is made up of 16 amino acids. Germline values: CDR1 LNHDA, CDR2 SQIVND (reference sequence).

The chain recombines TRBV11-3 with TRBJ2-1; 7 bases align to TRBD2. The V and J ends lost 1 base and 7 bases, in that order; junction bases with no gene match: 1. CDR1 is SGHNT, CDR2 YENEEA, per germline. The CDR3 contains 13 residues. The CDR3 loop is CASSLAGRNEQFF. The CDR3 DNA reads TGTGCCAGCAGCTTAGCCGGGAGGAATGAGCAGTTCTTC.

The chain couples TRBV29-1 to TRBJ2-7, with D possibly TRBD2 on 6 matching bases. V was trimmed by 5 bases and J by 5 bases, leaving 16 bases between them. Germline CDR1 is SQVTM and CDR2 is ANQGSEA. The CDR3 spans 13 residues. The CDR3 loop reads CSVILGGGDEQYF. CDR3 DNA: TGCAGCGTTATATTGGGGGGTGGCGACGAGCAGTACTTC.

V gene TRBV15 combines with J gene TRBJ1-5; TRBD1 matches at 7 bases. The CDR3 is 17 amino acids. Trimming cost V 3 bases and J 2 bases; bases outside gene matches: 10. Germline V gene data show CDR1 as LNHNV and CDR2 as YYDKDF (reference sequence). CDR3 amino acids: CATSSPRQGTGNQPQHF. CDR3 in DNA: TGTGCCACCAGCAGTCCCCGACAGGGTACGGGCAATCAGCCCCAGCATTTT.

This rearrangement joins TRBV6-1 to TRBJ2-3; D is perhaps TRBD1 (5 bases). In germline, CDR1 is MNHNS, CDR2 SASEGT. V shed 1 base and J shed 1 base, with 12 bases lying between them. This CDR3 has 16 amino acids. The CDR3 loop reads CASSEGSGPRTDTQYF. As DNA, the CDR3 is TGTGCCAGCAGTGAAGGGTCAGGGCCCCGCACAGATACGCAGTATTTT.

This clone was observed a single time. The rearrangement uses TRBV5-4 and TRBJ2-5, with 8 bases identical to TRBD2. Germline trimming cut 3 bases from V and 4 bases from J; bases unmatched to any gene: 2. The CDR3 totals 13 residues. Germline CDR1 SGHNT, CDR2 YYREEE (reference sequence). This CDR3 reads CASSWAGGETQYF. CDR3 coding DNA: TGTGCCAGCAGCTGGGCGGGGGGAGAGACCCAGTACTTC.

The J gene is TRBJ1-2, the V gene TRBV3-1 (or the pseudogene TRBV3-2); D ambiguous. The CDR3 has 17 amino acids. Germline assignment: CDR1 LGHDT and CDR2 YNNKEL (reference sequence). V was shortened by 4 bases and J by 0 bases, with 18 bases between the two germline ends. The CDR3 nucleotides are TGTGCCAGCAGCCCCCTAAGTGGAGACGGAACTAACTATGGCTACACCTTC. This gives the protein CASSPLSGDGTNYGYTF.

CDR3 sequence: CASSKESGGPYNEQFF. CDR3 in DNA: TGTGCCAGCAGCAAAGAAAGCGGGGGACCTTACAATGAGCAGTTCTTC. V and J are TRBV7-3 and TRBJ2-1; the match to TRBD2 covers 8 bases. The germline V gene encodes CDR1 SGHTA and CDR2 FQGTGA. V was clipped by 5 bases and J by 4 bases; unmatched bases: 10. There are 16 residues in the CDR3.